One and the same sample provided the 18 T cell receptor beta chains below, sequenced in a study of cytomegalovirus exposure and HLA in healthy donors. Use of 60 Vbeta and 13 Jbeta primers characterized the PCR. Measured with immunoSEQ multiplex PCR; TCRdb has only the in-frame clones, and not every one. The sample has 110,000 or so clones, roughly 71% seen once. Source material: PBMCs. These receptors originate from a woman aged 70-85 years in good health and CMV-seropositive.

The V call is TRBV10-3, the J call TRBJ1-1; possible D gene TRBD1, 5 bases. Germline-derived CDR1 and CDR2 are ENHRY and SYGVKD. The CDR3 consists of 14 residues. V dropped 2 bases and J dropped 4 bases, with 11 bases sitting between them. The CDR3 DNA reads TGTGCCATCAGTGAGCAGGGCTCGGCCACTGAAGCTTTCTTT. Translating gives CAISEQGSATEAFF.

CDR3 sequence reads: CASSGQGAGNTIYF. In DNA form, the CDR3 reads TGTGCCAGCAGTGGGCAGGGGGCTGGAAACACCATATATTTT. The chain links TRBV25-1 to TRBJ1-3, with TRBD1 identical over 7 bases. V dropped 4 bases and J dropped 2; count of bases not matched to a gene: 2. Per the germline V gene, CDR1 is MGHDK and CDR2 is SYGVNS. The length of the CDR3 is 14 residues.

The CDR3 reads CATRPGRPSYNEQFF. DNA for the CDR3: TGCGCCACCCGACCTGGGCGTCCGTCCTACAATGAGCAGTTCTTC. The chain has TRBV5-1 and TRBJ2-1; D is undetermined. This CDR3 region has 15 residues. The V gene's germline CDR1 is SGHRS and CDR2 YFSETQ. The V gene lost 9 bases and the J gene lost 1 base, with 17 bases spanning the gap.

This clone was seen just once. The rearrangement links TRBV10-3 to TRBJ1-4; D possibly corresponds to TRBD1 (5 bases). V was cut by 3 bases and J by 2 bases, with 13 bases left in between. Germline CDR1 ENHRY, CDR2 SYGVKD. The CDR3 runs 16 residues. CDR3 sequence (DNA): TGTGCCATCAGTGATGGGGCCCCCGGGACTAATGAAAAACTGTTTTTT. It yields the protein CAISDGAPGTNEKLFF.

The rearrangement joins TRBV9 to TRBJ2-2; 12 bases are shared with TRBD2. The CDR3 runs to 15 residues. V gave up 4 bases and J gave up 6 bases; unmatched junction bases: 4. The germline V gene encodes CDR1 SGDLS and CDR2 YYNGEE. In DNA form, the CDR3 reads TGTGCCAGCAGCTCGCGACTAGCGGGGGCCGGGGAGCTGTTTTTT. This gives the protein CASSSRLAGAGELFF.

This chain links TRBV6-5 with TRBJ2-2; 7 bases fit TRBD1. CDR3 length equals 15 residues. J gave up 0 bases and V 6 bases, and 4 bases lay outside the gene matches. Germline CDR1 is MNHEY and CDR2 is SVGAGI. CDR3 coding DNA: TGTGCCAGCAGCACGGGACAGACGAACACCGGGGAGCTGTTTTTT. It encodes CASSTGQTNTGELFF.

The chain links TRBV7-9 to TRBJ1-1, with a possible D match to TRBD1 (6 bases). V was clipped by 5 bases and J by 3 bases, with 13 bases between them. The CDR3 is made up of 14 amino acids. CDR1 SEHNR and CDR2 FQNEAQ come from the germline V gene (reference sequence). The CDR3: CASSPGQWHTEAFF. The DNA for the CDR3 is TGTGCCAGCAGCCCAGGACAGTGGCACACTGAAGCTTTCTTT.

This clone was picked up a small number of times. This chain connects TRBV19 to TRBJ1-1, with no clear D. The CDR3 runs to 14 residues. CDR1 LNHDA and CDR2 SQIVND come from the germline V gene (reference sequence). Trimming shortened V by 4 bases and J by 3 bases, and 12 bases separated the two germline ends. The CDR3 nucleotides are TGTGCCAGTAGTAGAGACTGGGCTGACACTGAAGCTTTCTTT. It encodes CASSRDWADTEAFF.

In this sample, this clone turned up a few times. CDR3 bases: TGTGCCAGTAGTATATCCAGAACAAATCAGCCCCAGCATTTT. This sequence encodes CASSISRTNQPQHF. This chain links TRBV19 with TRBJ1-5; no firm D call. The V gene lost 2 bases and the J gene lost 4 bases, with 9 bases spanning the gap. The CDR3 length is 14 residues. Per germline, CDR1 LNHDA and CDR2 SQIVND (reference sequence).

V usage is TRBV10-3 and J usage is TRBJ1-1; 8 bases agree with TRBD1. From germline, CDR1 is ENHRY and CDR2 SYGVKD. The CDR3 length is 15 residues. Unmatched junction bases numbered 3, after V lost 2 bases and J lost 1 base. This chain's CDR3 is CAISEDRGQNTEAFF. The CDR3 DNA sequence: TGTGCCATCAGTGAGGACAGGGGCCAGAACACTGAAGCTTTCTTT.

The CDR3 nucleotides are TGTGCCAGAAGCCAACATACTCAGGGGATGGGTCAGCCCCAGCATTTT. Protein: CARSQHTQGMGQPQHF. V gene TRBV5-3 combines with J gene TRBJ1-5; maybe TRBD1 (6 bases). TRBV5-3 is recorded as an ORF, its role being uncertain. The V and J ends lost 4 bases and 6 bases respectively, with 20 bases between them. This CDR3 has 16 residues.

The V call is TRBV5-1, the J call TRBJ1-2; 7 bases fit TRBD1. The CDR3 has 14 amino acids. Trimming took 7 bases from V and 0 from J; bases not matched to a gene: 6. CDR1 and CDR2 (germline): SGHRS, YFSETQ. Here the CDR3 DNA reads TGCGCCAGCGGGGAGACAGGGACTAACTATGGCTACACCTTC. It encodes CASGETGTNYGYTF.

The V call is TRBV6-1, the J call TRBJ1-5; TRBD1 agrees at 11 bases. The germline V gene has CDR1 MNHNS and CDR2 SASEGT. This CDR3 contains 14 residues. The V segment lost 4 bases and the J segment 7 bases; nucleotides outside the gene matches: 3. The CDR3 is CASSGTGGLQPQHF. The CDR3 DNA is TGTGCCAGCAGTGGGACAGGGGGCCTGCAGCCCCAGCATTTT.

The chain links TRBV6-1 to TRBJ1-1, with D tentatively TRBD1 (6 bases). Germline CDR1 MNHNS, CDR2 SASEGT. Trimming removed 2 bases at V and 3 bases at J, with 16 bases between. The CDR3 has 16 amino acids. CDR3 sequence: CASSESGGQGYTEAFF. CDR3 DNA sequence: TGTGCCAGCAGTGAATCCGGGGGGCAGGGATACACTGAAGCTTTCTTT.

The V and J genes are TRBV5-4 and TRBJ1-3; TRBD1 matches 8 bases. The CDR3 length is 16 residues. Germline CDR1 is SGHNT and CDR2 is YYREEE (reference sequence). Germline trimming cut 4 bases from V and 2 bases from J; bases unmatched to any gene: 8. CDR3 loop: CASSPDRGLTGNTIYF. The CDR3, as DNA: TGTGCCAGCAGCCCAGACAGGGGTCTAACTGGAAACACCATATATTTT.

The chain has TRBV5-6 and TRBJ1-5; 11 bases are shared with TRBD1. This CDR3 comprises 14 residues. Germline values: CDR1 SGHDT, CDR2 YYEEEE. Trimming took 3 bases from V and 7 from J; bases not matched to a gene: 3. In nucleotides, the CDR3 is TGTGCCAGCAGCTGGGGGACAGGGGGACAGCCCCAGCATTTT. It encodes CASSWGTGGQPQHF.

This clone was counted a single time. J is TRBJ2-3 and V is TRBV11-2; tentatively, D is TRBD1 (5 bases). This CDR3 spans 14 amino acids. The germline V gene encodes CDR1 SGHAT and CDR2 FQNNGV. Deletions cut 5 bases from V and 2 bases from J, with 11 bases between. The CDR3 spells CASSLVRVTDTQYF. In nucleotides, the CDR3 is TGTGCCAGCAGCCTAGTCAGGGTCACAGATACGCAGTATTTT.

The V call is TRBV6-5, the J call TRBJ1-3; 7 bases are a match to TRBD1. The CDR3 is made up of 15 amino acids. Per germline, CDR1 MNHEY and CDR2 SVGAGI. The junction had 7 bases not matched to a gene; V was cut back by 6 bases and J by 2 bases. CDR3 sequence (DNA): TGTGCCAGCAGGCCGGGACAGCCAACTGGAAACACCATATATTTT. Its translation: CASRPGQPTGNTIYF.